Listed below are T cell receptor beta chains from one sample, sequenced in a study of monozygotic twins with inflammatory bowel disease. TCRdb reprocessed the 5' RACE reads; each CDR3 protein has one entry and no DNA is given. The sample is made up of some 160,000 distinct CDR3 sequences, and the top ten hold less than 7.5% of it. The sample was blood. The receptor source for this set is a human donor with ulcerative colitis or Crohn's disease, or a healthy co-twin of an affected twin (not recorded which). Both conserved end residues are part of each CDR3.

j_call cdr3_length v_call cdr3_aa
TRBJ1-1 14 TRBV15 CATSRNTGGTEAFF
TRBJ2-7 15 TRBV20-1 CSAPDKRASTYEQYF
TRBJ2-7 13 TRBV20-1 CSATGAKPYEQYF
TRBJ2-5 16 TRBV29-1 CSVASPDRVGEETQYF
TRBJ2-1 18 TRBV6-5 CASRFSGTSGRSVDEQFF
TRBJ2-7 13 TRBV7-2 CASSLAGVYEQYF
TRBJ2-3 15 TRBV20-1 CSARPSGYRADTQYF
TRBJ1-1 14 TRBV7-8 CASSSSGTALEAFF
TRBJ1-4 12 TRBV7-9 CASSPLSEKLFF
TRBJ2-1 17 TRBV27 CASSLVGLATSYNEQFF
TRBJ2-3 13 TRBV5-4 CASSLTGGDTQYF
TRBJ2-3 17 TRBV20-1 CSARGDSGPGRTNVQYF
TRBJ2-7 15 TRBV3-1 CASSPGGGSSYEQYF
TRBJ2-1 13 TRBV10-3 CATLPGLAATKFF
TRBJ2-3 15 TRBV6-5 CASSFTGSFTDTQYF
TRBJ1-1 12 TRBV3-1 CASHEYVPEAFF
TRBJ2-2 14 TRBV18 CASSPGVNYGELFF
TRBJ2-1 15 TRBV20-1 CGASAGGLHYNEQFF
TRBJ2-2 16 TRBV24-1 CATSDLGGRDTGELFF
TRBJ2-1 15 TRBV7-8 CASSLSAGGFIEQFF
TRBJ2-3 14 TRBV5-5 CASSLDRGTDTQYF
TRBJ1-2 15 TRBV9 CASSVGQKEDYGYTF
TRBJ2-1 12 TRBV7-2 CASSRLVNEQFF
TRBJ2-5 12 TRBV29-1 CTSLRCFETQYF
TRBJ2-5 14 TRBV5-4 CASSSRQGQETQYF
TRBJ1-2 14 TRBV5-1 CASSLEAAHDGYTF
TRBJ1-1 16 TRBV20-1 CSARGIRGRMNTEAFF
TRBJ2-2 13 TRBV20-1 CSARDMDAGELFF
TRBJ2-7 12 TRBV12-3/TRBV12-4 CASSPPYYEQYF
TRBJ2-7 14 TRBV18 CASSPAGSSYEQYF
TRBJ2-3 16 TRBV27 CASSFNRGLLGDTQYF
TRBJ1-1 15 TRBV3-1 CASRLFSERVTEAFF
TRBJ2-2 16 TRBV7-8 CASSLGDRGLSGELFF
TRBJ1-1 12 TRBV20-1 CSARTGGTEAFF
TRBJ1-1 14 TRBV3-1 CASSQVDGNTEAFF